This TCR beta chain was captured by sequencing in a study of OX40 agonist ivuxolimab in advanced cancers. Study in general: Partial responses, seen in three patients, involved one hepatocellular carcinoma and two cutaneous melanomas. Study-wide results and limits: At 0.1 to 3.0 mg/kg and by week 6, CD4+ and CD8+ T cells in the blood had expanded clonally.

With regard to this clone: Its antigen is currently unknown.

From germline, CDR1 is MNHEY and CDR2 SMNVEV (reference sequence). J lost 7 bases, V lost 1 base, and 6 bases had no gene match. This CDR3 comprises 14 residues. Method: immunoSEQ multiplex PCR; TCRdb's copy keeps in-frame clones and lacks some. The data contain 130,000 or so clones, approximately 94% of them singletons. This specimen was CD4+ or CD8+ T cells sorted from blood, taken in a trial of the OX40 agonist ivuxolimab. The clonotype comes from an adult with an advanced solid tumor such as melanoma, head and neck, liver or kidney cancer. This sequence joins TRBV27 and TRBJ1-2; TRBD1 matches 7 bases. The CDR3: CASSLLGQSPGYTF. CDR3 in DNA: TGTGCCAGCAGTTTATTGGGACAGTCTCCTGGCTACACCTTC.